The 6 T cell receptor beta chains reported below all come from one sample, sequenced in a study of a mutant IDH1 vaccine in newly diagnosed glioma (dated by TCRdb to 2020 to 2022). Library generation was performed with the immunoSEQ multiplex PCR assay. TCRdb took over this immuneACCESS table, retaining in-frame rearrangements with V and J assigned. Such tables are incomplete; in checked studies, under half of the missing clones stem from an unresolved V gene, and the remainder is unexplained. Here the sample has 70,000 to 95,000 clones; 75% to 90% occur a single time. Over 0.7% of the sample belongs to the ten largest clones. These TCRs' antigens remain unknown. The time point label on this specimen signifies: week 23, last vaccination. Every vaccine dose consisted of 300 ug of a 20-mer mutant IDH1 peptide in Montanide, administered subcutaneously together with topical imiquimod. Here the sequenced sample was PBMCs, taken from a glioma patient whose treatment included an IDH1 peptide vaccine. The receptors derive from a woman aged 45-65 years with glioma.

The chain joins TRBV5-1 to TRBJ2-3, with 7 bases that match TRBD2. CDR3 length: 16 residues. Per the germline V gene, CDR1 is SGHRS and CDR2 is YFSETQ. The trim removed 0 bases at V and 1 base at J, leaving 5 bases unmatched. CDR3 in amino acids: CASSLALAGGTDTQYF. CDR3 nucleotide sequence: TGCGCCAGCAGCTTGGCTTTAGCGGGCGGCACAGATACGCAGTATTTT.

The chain couples TRBV6-6 to TRBJ2-6, with a weak D call TRBD1 (6 bases). Germline V gives CDR1 MNHNY, CDR2 SVGAGI (reference sequence). This CDR3 spans 16 amino acids. Trimming left V 6 bases short and J 0 bases short, with 12 bases between. The CDR3 bases are TGTGCCAGCAGGGGTCAGGGGAGCTCTGGGGCCAACGTCCTGACTTTC. It translates to CASRGQGSSGANVLTF.

The chain carries TRBV28 and TRBJ2-3; TRBD2 agrees at 7 bases. In germline, CDR1 is MDHEN, CDR2 SYDVKM. The ends lost 4 bases at V and 11 bases at J; junction bases unmatched: 6. The CDR3 contains 12 residues. As DNA, the CDR3 is TGTGCCAGCAGTTCTGCCGTAGCGGGGCAGTATTTT. This gives the protein CASSSAVAGQYF.

The rearrangement links TRBV4-1 to TRBJ2-7, with 12 bases identical to TRBD2. The CDR3 contains 18 residues. J lost 1 base, V lost 1 base, and 8 bases had no gene match. Germline loops: CDR1 MGHRA, CDR2 YSYEKL. CDR3 residues: CASSQGVLAGGTSYEQYF. The CDR3 bases are TGCGCCAGCAGCCAAGGTGTACTAGCGGGAGGTACGTCCTACGAGCAGTACTTC.

CDR3 sequence (DNA): TGTGCCAGCTCACCAGAGACAGGAGCCTACGAGCAGTACTTC. Translated, it gives CASSPETGAYEQYF. V usage is TRBV18 and J usage is TRBJ2-7; maybe TRBD1 (6 bases). Trimming left V 2 bases short and J 2 bases short, with 10 bases between. CDR3 length equals 14 residues. CDR1 KGHSH and CDR2 LQKENI come from the germline V gene.

This rearrangement joins TRBV5-1 to TRBJ1-2; 8 nucleotides line up with TRBD1. This CDR3 has 14 residues. Looked up from germline, CDR1 is SGHRS and CDR2 is YFSETQ. V gave up 2 bases and J gave up 3 bases; unmatched junction bases: 3. CDR3 in amino acids: CASSFQGAHYGYTF. CDR3 DNA sequence: TGCGCCAGCAGCTTCCAGGGGGCACACTATGGCTACACCTTC. Using reference TRBV5-1 and TRBJ1-2 for the parts outside the CDR3, the full variable domain is KAGVTQTPRYLIKTRGQQVTLSCSPISGHRSVSWYQQTPGQGLQFLFEYFSETQRNKGNFPGRFSGRQFSNSRSEMNVSTLELGDSALYLCASSFQGAHYGYTFGSGTRLTVV.